Below are 18 T cell receptor beta chains sequenced from a single sample in a study of human CD4 T cells and Enterobacteriaceae. Measured with immunoSEQ multiplex PCR; TCRdb has only the in-frame clones, and not every one. This table has approximately 26,000 clones, approximately 78% appearing once. Memory CD4+ T cells were sorted as all CD4+ cells except CD45RA+CCR7+CD95- naive cells, over 98% pure. The source material was memory CD4+ T cells from blood. These receptors originate from a human donor in good health.

This chain uses TRBV5-6 with TRBJ1-3; 7 nucleotides align to TRBD1. Unmatched junction bases numbered 4, after V lost 1 base and J lost 3 bases. This CDR3 is built from 15 residues. CDR1 SGHDT and CDR2 YYEEEE come from the germline V gene. The CDR3 DNA follows: TGTGCCAGCAGCTTGAGGGGGCTGAGTGGAAACACCATATATTTT. This gives the protein CASSLRGLSGNTIYF.

This rearrangement joins TRBV5-1 to TRBJ2-2; TRBD1 might be the D (6 bases). V was trimmed by 5 bases and J by 4 bases, leaving 15 bases between them. This CDR3 region has 15 residues. Germline V gives CDR1 SGHRS, CDR2 YFSETQ. The CDR3 DNA sequence: TGCGCCAGCAGGGATCAGGGGTTGGGCACCGGGGAGCTGTTTTTT. Translation: CASRDQGLGTGELFF. Full variable domain (outside the CDR3, taken from reference TRBV5-1 and TRBJ2-2): KAGVTQTPRYLIKTRGQQVTLSCSPISGHRSVSWYQQTPGQGLQFLFEYFSETQRNKGNFPGRFSGRQFSNSRSEMNVSTLELGDSALYLCASRDQGLGTGELFFGEGSRLTVL.

About this clone: Other DNA sequences within the sample encode an identical CDR3. The CDR3 sequence is CASSRQGSSYNEQFF. CDR3 sequence (DNA): TGCGCCAGCAGCCGTCAGGGAAGCTCCTACAATGAGCAGTTCTTC. The V gene is TRBV4-1, the J gene TRBJ2-1; D perhaps matches TRBD1 (5 bases). The CDR3 spans 15 residues. CDR1 is MGHRA and CDR2 is YSYEKL in the germline V gene. The V end was cut by 4 bases, the J end by 0 bases, with 10 bases between.

This chain joins TRBV4-1 and TRBJ2-1; D gene uncertain. The germline CDR1 and CDR2 sequences are MGHRA and YSYEKL. The V gene lost 0 bases and the J gene lost 0 bases, with 12 bases spanning the gap. The CDR3 extends over 17 amino acids. The CDR3 spells CASSQDLQSSSYNEQFF. Here the CDR3 DNA reads TGCGCCAGCAGCCAAGACCTCCAATCGAGCTCCTACAATGAGCAGTTCTTC.

This sequence joins TRBV29-1 and TRBJ1-2; maybe TRBD1 (5 bases). Trimming took off 0 bases at V and 4 bases at J, with 15 bases between the two ends. The CDR3 extends over 15 amino acids. The germline V gene encodes CDR1 SQVTM and CDR2 ANQGSEA. The CDR3 reads CSVEERDVVRYGYTF. Here the CDR3 DNA reads TGCAGCGTTGAAGAAAGGGACGTCGTCCGCTATGGCTACACCTTC.

This clone was recorded a few times. The chain combines TRBV5-5 with TRBJ2-3, with unresolved D. CDR3 size: 14 residues. With 4 bases removed from V and 2 bases from J, the gap between germline ends came to 11 bases. Germline-derived CDR1 and CDR2 are SGHKS and YYEKEE (reference sequence). The CDR3 bases are TGTGCCAGCAGCCCTAGGGCCGTCACAGATACGCAGTATTTT. Its translation: CASSPRAVTDTQYF.

The V and J genes are TRBV7-9 and TRBJ1-6; tentatively, D is TRBD1 (5 bases). Germline CDR1 reads SEHNR; CDR2 reads FQNEAQ (reference sequence). Trimming removed 2 bases at V and 4 bases at J, with 15 bases between. The CDR3 consists of 17 residues. CDR3 coding DNA: TGTGCCAGCAGCTTAAGTTGGCTGACAGATTATAATTCACCCCTCCACTTT. It translates to CASSLSWLTDYNSPLHF.

The rearrangement uses TRBV6-6 and TRBJ2-5; the D is unclear. Germline V gives CDR1 MNHNY, CDR2 SVGAGI (reference sequence). V lost 3 bases and J lost 4, with 3 bases in between. This CDR3 has 11 amino acids. The DNA for the CDR3 is TGTGCCAGCAGTTATTCAGAGACCCAGTACTTC. Residues: CASSYSETQYF.

The chain couples TRBV9 to TRBJ2-2; 8 bases fit TRBD2. CDR1 and CDR2 from the germline V gene are SGDLS and YYNGEE. The CDR3 spans 15 residues. The trim removed 0 bases at V and 7 bases at J, leaving 5 bases unmatched. CDR3 in DNA: TGTGCCAGCAGCGTAGCGGGAGGGCCTATCGGGGAGCTGTTTTTT. This encodes CASSVAGGPIGELFF.

The chain has TRBV25-1 and TRBJ1-1, with D possibly matching TRBD1 (5 bases). The CDR3 covers 14 residues. Trimming stripped 8 bases from V and 1 base from J, with 14 bases between. Germline CDR1 reads MGHDK; CDR2 reads SYGVNS. The CDR3, as DNA: TGTGCCAGCGAGGTAGCGGGGCAGAACACTGAAGCTTTCTTT. It encodes CASEVAGQNTEAFF.

This clone appeared a single time. This chain links TRBV6-6 with TRBJ2-5; D tentatively reads TRBD1 or TRBD2 (5 bases each). The CDR3 runs to 14 residues. The V gene lost 0 bases and the J gene lost 9 bases, with 14 bases spanning the gap. Germline V CDR1 and CDR2: MNHNY, SVGAGI (reference sequence). Written as DNA, the CDR3 is TGTGCCAGCAGTTACTCGACCCGCCTGGGGGCCCAGTACTTC. Translating it yields CASSYSTRLGAQYF.

V is TRBV7-6 and J is TRBJ2-3; D is unresolved. Per the germline V gene, CDR1 is SGHVS and CDR2 is FNYEAQ. V was pared by 5 bases and J by 1 base, with 4 bases between. The CDR3 runs to 12 residues. DNA for the CDR3: TGTGCCAGCAGCGCCCGCACAGATACGCAGTATTTT. Translated: CASSARTDTQYF.

This chain uses TRBV27 with TRBJ1-5; D is uncertain. The CDR3 loop spans 14 amino acids. V was pared by 0 bases and J by 6 bases, with 9 bases between. CDR1 MNHEY and CDR2 SMNVEV come from the germline V gene (reference sequence). CDR3 loop: CASSLSLGGQPQHF. The DNA for the CDR3 is TGTGCCAGCAGTTTATCCTTGGGCGGTCAGCCCCAGCATTTT.

The rearrangement uses TRBV2 and TRBJ1-2, with D maybe TRBD1 (5 bases). The V gene's germline CDR1 is SNHLY and CDR2 FYNNEI. The CDR3 is made up of 13 amino acids. V lost 6 bases and J 4 bases, leaving 12 bases between the germline ends. The CDR3 DNA reads TGTGCCAGCAGAGGGCAGGGTGGCTATGGCTACACCTTC. The encoded protein is CASRGQGGYGYTF.

This chain uses TRBV2 with TRBJ2-2, with 8 positions matching TRBD2. CDR3 size: 16 residues. The V gene's germline CDR1 is SNHLY and CDR2 FYNNEI. V lost 6 bases to trimming and J lost 5 bases; unmatched junction nucleotides: 11. DNA of the CDR3: TGTGCCAGCAGGATGAGGGCGGGGGGTTGGACCGGGGAGCTGTTTTTT. It codes for CASRMRAGGWTGELFF. Looking up the rest from reference TRBV2 and TRBJ2-2 gives the full variable domain: EPEVTQTPSHQVTQMGQEVILRCVPISNHLYFYWYRQILGQKVEFLVSFYNNEISEKSEIFDDQFSVERPDGSNFTLKIRSTKLEDSAMYFCASRMRAGGWTGELFFGEGSRLTVL.

The gene calls are TRBV28 and TRBJ2-7; TRBD2 agrees at 9 bases. The CDR3 is 15 residues long. With V trimmed by 3 bases and J by 6 bases, 9 bases remained unmatched. Germline V gives CDR1 MDHEN, CDR2 SYDVKM. CDR3 amino acids: CASSFNRLAAIEQYF. The CDR3 coding sequence is TGTGCCAGCAGTTTTAATCGACTAGCGGCGATCGAGCAGTACTTC.

In its sample, this clone was seen a few times. The chain couples TRBV27 to TRBJ2-1; 10 bases agree with TRBD1. This CDR3 is 15 amino acids long. The V segment lost 5 bases and the J segment 7 bases; nucleotides outside the gene matches: 8. Germline CDR1 MNHEY, CDR2 SMNVEV (reference sequence). The CDR3 sequence is CASSRDRGPGNEQFF. As DNA, the CDR3 is TGTGCCAGCAGTCGGGACAGGGGTCCTGGGAATGAGCAGTTCTTC.

This chain connects TRBV28 to TRBJ1-2, with 9 positions matching TRBD1. The V gene end was trimmed by 3 bases and the J gene end by 4 bases; junction bases not matched to a gene: 6. Germline CDR1 MDHEN, CDR2 SYDVKM. The CDR3 spans 15 residues. In nucleotides, the CDR3 is TGTGCCAGCAGTTTCAGGGGACAGGGTTCCTATGGCTACACCTTC. This codes for CASSFRGQGSYGYTF.